The 6 T cell receptor beta chains below were found in one sample sequenced in a study of shared clonotypes between healthy human individuals. Libraries were prepared by immunoSEQ multiplex PCR; TCRdb keeps only in-frame clonotypes and omits some of them. The sample consists of about 1.1 million clones, approximately 75% of them appearing once. The sample was memory CD4+ T cells from PBMCs. As for subset: CD45RA-negative fraction. The receptors derive from a man younger than 30 in good health. Some clones in this sample may be carry-over from other donors' samples.

This chain's CDR3 is CAWSDLGKDPAFF. DNA of the CDR3: TGTGCCTGGAGTGATTTAGGCAAGGACCCAGCTTTCTTT. The chain links TRBV30 to TRBJ1-1; D gene unclear. V gave up 1 base and J gave up 10 bases, with 16 bases separating them. There are 13 residues in the CDR3. Looked up from germline, CDR1 is GTSNPN and CDR2 is SVGIG (reference sequence).

In this sample, this clone turned up many times. The chain couples TRBV5-1 to TRBJ2-3, with 7 nucleotides matching TRBD2. The length of the CDR3 is 16 residues. V shed 4 bases and J 2 bases; nucleotides not matched to a gene: 10. Germline CDR1 reads SGHRS; CDR2 reads YFSETQ. The CDR3: CASSDGTTFPTDTQYF. Here the CDR3 DNA reads TGCGCCAGCAGCGACGGGACTACCTTCCCCACAGATACGCAGTATTTT.

This clone was seen only a few times. Other nucleotide sequences from this sample produce the same CDR3. The chain couples TRBV5-1 to TRBJ2-7; 9 bases map to TRBD1. In germline, CDR1 is SGHRS, CDR2 YFSETQ. The CDR3 has 14 residues. Trimming cost V 3 bases and J 2 bases; bases outside gene matches: 3. Written as DNA, the CDR3 is TGCGCCAGCAGCTCAGGGACAGGGCCCTACGAGCAGTACTTC. Encoded protein: CASSSGTGPYEQYF. Based on the CDR3 plus reference TRBV5-1 and TRBJ2-7, the full variable domain is KAGVTQTPRYLIKTRGQQVTLSCSPISGHRSVSWYQQTPGQGLQFLFEYFSETQRNKGNFPGRFSGRQFSNSRSEMNVSTLELGDSALYLCASSSGTGPYEQYFGPGTRLTVT.

The chain has TRBV9 and TRBJ2-7; 14 bases agree with TRBD2. V was clipped by 4 bases and J by 7 bases; unmatched bases: 7. From germline, CDR1 is SGDLS and CDR2 YYNGEE. The CDR3 is 15 residues long. The CDR3 DNA reads TGTGCCAGCAGCCTCGGGACTAGCGGGAGTAGTGAGCAGTACTTC. Translated, it gives CASSLGTSGSSEQYF.

This clone was detected ten times or more. The J gene is TRBJ2-3, the V gene TRBV2, with D possibly being TRBD2 (5 bases). The germline CDR1 and CDR2 sequences are SNHLY and FYNNEI. Trimming shortened V by 7 bases and J by 1 base, and 12 bases separated the two germline ends. The CDR3 sequence is 14 residues long. DNA for the CDR3: TGTGCCAGCAATCAGCGGACCCGCACAGATACGCAGTATTTT. This codes for CASNQRTRTDTQYF.

J is TRBJ1-5 and V is TRBV23-1, with a possible D match to TRBD1 (5 bases). TRBV23-1 is an open reading frame whose function is uncertain. This CDR3 is built from 15 residues. Trimming took off 1 base at V and 0 bases at J, with 7 bases between the two ends. CDR3 sequence: CASSQLGLSNQPQHF. CDR3 coding DNA: TGCGCCAGCAGTCAATTGGGGCTTAGCAATCAGCCCCAGCATTTT.